A selection of T cell receptor beta chains follows, all from one sample in a study of control samples from healthy donors and cancer patients. TCRdb's table, derived via immunoSEQ multiplex PCR, lists solely in-frame clones and lacks some. This sample carries about 90,000 clones, 90% of them seen once, and the ten largest clones take roughly 3.4%. The sample comprised blood. Receptors originate from a woman in her late teens or twenties in good health. Both conserved end residues are part of each CDR3. The D gene is left open where the match is weak. Only some rows state a clone size, as once, few, many or a class for expanded clones.

j_gene: TRBJ1-4
abundance: -
d_gene: -
v_gene: TRBV10-1
CDR3aa: CASSEGPYEKLFF
CDR3nt: TGCGCCAGCAGTGAGGGTCCGTATGAAAAACTGTTTTTT

j_gene: TRBJ2-1
abundance: -
d_gene: TRBD2
v_gene: TRBV2
CDR3aa: CASRAPEGSGGAHEQFF
CDR3nt: TGTGCCAGCAGAGCCCCCGAGGGTAGCGGGGGGGCCCATGAGCAGTTCTTC

j_gene: TRBJ2-5
abundance: -
d_gene: -
v_gene: TRBV6-5
CDR3aa: CASSYFSGAGETQYF
CDR3nt: TGTGCCAGCAGTTACTTCTCGGGGGCCGGAGAGACCCAGTACTTC

j_gene: TRBJ1-5
abundance: -
d_gene: TRBD1
v_gene: TRBV5-5
CDR3aa: CASSLDRGGQPQHF
CDR3nt: TGTGCCAGCAGTCTTGACAGGGGCGGTCAGCCCCAGCATTTT

j_gene: TRBJ2-7
abundance: -
d_gene: TRBD1
v_gene: TRBV14
CDR3aa: CASSQDEGQGYEQYF
CDR3nt: TGTGCCAGCAGCCAAGATGAGGGACAGGGCTACGAGCAGTACTTC

j_gene: TRBJ2-1
abundance: once
d_gene: -
v_gene: TRBV9
CDR3aa: CASSASPPGEQFF
CDR3nt: TGTGCCAGCAGCGCATCCCCCCCCGGTGAGCAGTTCTTC

j_gene: TRBJ2-7
abundance: -
d_gene: -
v_gene: TRBV11-2
CDR3aa: CASSPFSYEQYF
CDR3nt: TGTGCCAGCAGCCCTTTCTCCTACGAGCAGTACTTC

j_gene: TRBJ1-1
abundance: few
d_gene: -
v_gene: TRBV12-5
CDR3aa: CASGQMPVNTEAFF
CDR3nt: TGTGCTAGTGGACAGATGCCTGTGAACACTGAAGCTTTCTTT

j_gene: TRBJ1-2
abundance: -
d_gene: TRBD1
v_gene: TRBV6-5
CDR3aa: CASSLTGGGQGYTF
CDR3nt: TGTGCCAGCAGTCTAACGGGAGGGGGCCAAGGCTACACCTTC

j_gene: TRBJ2-7
abundance: -
d_gene: -
v_gene: TRBV27
CDR3aa: CASSLGETYEQYF
CDR3nt: TGTGCCAGCAGTTTAGGGGAGACCTACGAGCAGTACTTC

j_gene: TRBJ1-1
abundance: -
d_gene: TRBD1
v_gene: TRBV5-3
CDR3aa: CARDRDSEAFF
CDR3nt: TGTGCCAGGGACCGGGACAGTGAAGCTTTCTTT

j_gene: TRBJ1-5
abundance: few
d_gene: -
v_gene: TRBV2
CDR3aa: CASYATEGGPQHF
CDR3nt: TGTGCCAGCTACGCGACAGAAGGGGGGCCCCAGCATTTT

j_gene: TRBJ1-4
abundance: once
d_gene: TRBD1
v_gene: TRBV18
CDR3aa: CASGNGQGREKLFF
CDR3nt: TGTGCCAGCGGAAATGGACAGGGTAGGGAAAAACTGTTTTTT

j_gene: TRBJ1-1
abundance: -
d_gene: -
v_gene: TRBV29-1
CDR3aa: CSVSGHTPQAENTEAFF
CDR3nt: TGCAGCGTTTCGGGTCACACTCCTCAGGCCGAGAACACTGAAGCTTTCTTT

j_gene: TRBJ1-3
abundance: -
d_gene: TRBD1
v_gene: TRBV5-6
CDR3aa: CASSYGTGSGNTIYF
CDR3nt: TGTGCCAGCAGCTACGGGACAGGCTCTGGAAACACCATATATTTT

j_gene: TRBJ2-7
abundance: -
d_gene: TRBD1
v_gene: TRBV11-1
CDR3aa: CASSPWGGQGGHEQYF
CDR3nt: TGTGCCAGCAGCCCCTGGGGAGGACAGGGGGGCCACGAGCAGTACTTC

j_gene: TRBJ1-3
abundance: -
d_gene: TRBD1
v_gene: TRBV7-6
CDR3aa: CASSLAGTDGNTIYF
CDR3nt: TGTGCCAGCAGCTTAGCCGGGACAGACGGAAACACCATATATTTT

j_gene: TRBJ2-7
abundance: -
d_gene: -
v_gene: TRBV5-4
CDR3aa: CASSLQQGGTYEQYF
CDR3nt: TGTGCCAGCAGCTTGCAGCAGGGAGGAACCTACGAGCAGTACTTC

j_gene: TRBJ2-7
abundance: few
d_gene: -
v_gene: TRBV28
CDR3aa: CASSLRWGPYEQYF
CDR3nt: TGTGCCAGCAGTTTAAGGTGGGGCCCCTACGAGCAGTACTTC

j_gene: TRBJ1-1
abundance: -
d_gene: -
v_gene: TRBV7-9
CDR3aa: CASSPRSQGDTEAFF
CDR3nt: TGTGCCAGCAGCCCTCGCTCCCAGGGAGACACTGAAGCTTTCTTT

j_gene: TRBJ1-1
abundance: -
d_gene: -
v_gene: TRBV19
CDR3aa: CASSIDWVGNEAFF
CDR3nt: TGTGCCAGTAGTATAGATTGGGTAGGAAATGAAGCTTTCTTT

j_gene: TRBJ1-4
abundance: -
d_gene: -
v_gene: TRBV19
CDR3aa: CASSIDSREKLFF
CDR3nt: TGTGCCAGTAGTATCGACAGCCGGGAAAAACTGTTTTTT

j_gene: TRBJ1-2
abundance: -
d_gene: -
v_gene: TRBV6-2/TRBV6-3
CDR3aa: CASSDRPYGYTF
CDR3nt: TGTGCCAGCAGCGACAGGCCCTATGGCTACACCTTC

j_gene: TRBJ1-1
abundance: -
d_gene: -
v_gene: TRBV10-1
CDR3aa: CASRDSVHTEAFF
CDR3nt: TGCGCCAGCAGGGACAGCGTACACACTGAAGCTTTCTTT

j_gene: TRBJ1-2
abundance: few
d_gene: -
v_gene: TRBV9
CDR3aa: CASRHTENYGYTF
CDR3nt: TGTGCCAGCAGACATACGGAAAACTATGGCTACACCTTC

j_gene: TRBJ1-2
abundance: -
d_gene: TRBD1
v_gene: TRBV5-1
CDR3aa: CASSLEGQLHFNYGYTF
CDR3nt: TGCGCCAGCAGCTTGGAGGGACAGCTCCACTTCAACTATGGCTACACCTTC

j_gene: TRBJ1-2
abundance: -
d_gene: -
v_gene: TRBV5-4
CDR3aa: CASSLVSGEGYTF
CDR3nt: TGTGCCAGCAGCTTGGTGTCAGGGGAAGGCTACACCTTC